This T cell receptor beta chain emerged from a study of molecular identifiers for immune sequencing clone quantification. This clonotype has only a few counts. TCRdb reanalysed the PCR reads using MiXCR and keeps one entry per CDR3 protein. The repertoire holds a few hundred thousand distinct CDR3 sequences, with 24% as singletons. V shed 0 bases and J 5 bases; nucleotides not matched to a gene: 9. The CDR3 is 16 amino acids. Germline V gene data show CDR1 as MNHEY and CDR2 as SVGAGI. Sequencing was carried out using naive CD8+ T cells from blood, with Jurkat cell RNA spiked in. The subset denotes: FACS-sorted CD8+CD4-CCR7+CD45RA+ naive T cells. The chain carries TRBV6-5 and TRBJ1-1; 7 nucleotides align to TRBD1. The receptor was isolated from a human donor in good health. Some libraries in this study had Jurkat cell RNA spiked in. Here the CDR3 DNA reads TGTGCCAGCAGTTACTCGCCCTCGACAGGGCATACTGAAGCTTTCTTT. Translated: CASSYSPSTGHTEAFF.